This T cell receptor beta chain was recorded in a study of CD8+ T cells in alopecia areata. In the study overall: Twice a day, 5 to 10 mg of oral tofacitinib was administered to treated patients.

With regard to this clone: Other DNA sequences in the same sample also yield this CDR3.

TCR sequencing used cDNA made by reverse transcription of extracted RNA. Produced via immunoSEQ multiplex PCR; TCRdb's table is partial and in-frame only. The sample shows fewer than 200,000 clones, 59% of them seen only once. The CDR3 has 14 amino acids. V was clipped by 5 bases and J by 0 bases, with 8 bases between them. Germline assignment: CDR1 MNHEY and CDR2 SMNVEV (reference sequence). The TCR sequence derives from a human donor with alopecia areata. Source: CD4+ T cells sorted from blood, taken at week 0. The chain links TRBV27 to TRBJ1-5; perhaps TRBD1 as D (5 bases). This CDR3 reads CASSPRDSNQPQHF. For the CDR3, the DNA is TGTGCCAGCAGTCCCAGGGATAGCAATCAGCCCCAGCATTTT.